This entry lists 19 T cell receptor beta chains sequenced from one sample in a study of control samples from healthy donors and cancer patients (dated by TCRdb to about 2020). Receptor libraries were prepared by the immunoSEQ multiplex PCR assay. In its TCRdb copy, this immuneACCESS table keeps in-frame sequences only and misses some clones. Where compared with another copy, unresolved V genes explain less than half of these, and the others have no known cause. The sample table records 250,000 to 300,000 clones; about 80% of these occur just once. 13% of the sample goes to the ten largest clones. Sequencing was carried out using PBMCs. Every receptor here comes from a woman in her sixties or seventies with lung cancer.

This clone was seen a few times. Here the CDR3 DNA reads TGTGCCAGCAGTTTGGACAGGGGCAATCAGCCCCAGCATTTT. Translated: CASSLDRGNQPQHF. J is TRBJ1-5 and V is TRBV27; 8 nucleotides match TRBD1. The germline gives CDR1 MNHEY, CDR2 SMNVEV (reference sequence). Trimming took 3 bases from V and 2 from J; bases not matched to a gene: 0. The CDR3 consists of 14 residues.

This clone appeared a single time. The chain couples TRBV6-5 to TRBJ1-6; 8 bases are shared with TRBD1. Germline trimming cut 5 bases from V and 9 bases from J; bases unmatched to any gene: 6. Germline lookup yields CDR1 MNHEY and CDR2 SVGAGI. CDR3 length equals 14 residues. The CDR3 DNA reads as TGTGCCAGCAGTCGACAGGGGAAAGGTTCACCCCTCCACTTT. Protein product: CASSRQGKGSPLHF.

The V gene is TRBV2, the J gene TRBJ2-7, with 8 bases fitting TRBD1. CDR1 and CDR2 from the germline V gene are SNHLY and FYNNEI. The ends lost 7 bases at V and 6 bases at J; junction bases unmatched: 17. This CDR3 comprises 16 residues. CDR3 in amino acids: CASTLERGQGSGEQYF. The CDR3 DNA follows: TGTGCCAGCACCCTCGAACGCGGACAGGGATCAGGCGAGCAGTACTTC.

This sequence joins TRBV6-6 and TRBJ1-3; D possibly corresponds to TRBD1 (6 bases). Trimming took off 5 bases at V and 0 bases at J, with 11 bases between the two ends. This CDR3 is 15 amino acids long. Germline V gives CDR1 MNHNY, CDR2 SVGAGI (reference sequence). The CDR3 protein is CASSPTGTSGNTIYF. Written as DNA, the CDR3 is TGTGCCAGCAGTCCCACAGGGACCTCTGGAAACACCATATATTTT.

The chain combines TRBV15 with TRBJ1-5, with a tentative D call TRBD1 (5 bases). The germline CDR1 and CDR2 sequences are LNHNV and YYDKDF (reference sequence). The CDR3 sequence is 19 residues long. V lost 0 bases and J lost 6, with 24 bases in between. The CDR3 is CATSRDGSSGVFLSQPQHF. The CDR3 nucleotides are TGTGCCACCAGCAGAGATGGTAGTTCGGGGGTTTTCTTGAGTCAGCCCCAGCATTTT.

As regards this clone: At the DNA level, this CDR3 is encoded by other sequences in the same sample as well. V and J are TRBV19 and TRBJ1-1; D gene ambiguous. V was cut by 6 bases and J by 2 bases, with 10 bases left in between. Germline CDR1 LNHDA, CDR2 SQIVND (reference sequence). The CDR3 extends over 13 amino acids. In DNA, the CDR3 is TGTGCCAGTAGCCTGCAGAGAAACACTGAAGCTTTCTTT. Translation: CASSLQRNTEAFF.

J is TRBJ1-1 and V is TRBV19; possible D gene TRBD1, 5 bases. Looked up from germline, CDR1 is LNHDA and CDR2 is SQIVND (reference sequence). CDR3 size: 14 residues. The V and J ends lost 5 bases and 6 bases respectively, with 16 bases between them. DNA for the CDR3: TGTGCCAGTAGTGAGCCGGGACCGGGGGCTGAAGCTTTCTTT. As protein: CASSEPGPGAEAFF.

This chain links TRBV5-1 with TRBJ2-1; TRBD1 might be the D (6 bases). The CDR3 spans 15 residues. CDR1 is SGHRS, CDR2 YFSETQ, per germline. Trimming took 0 bases from V and 6 from J, leaving 13 bases between them. Written as DNA, the CDR3 is TGCGCCAGCAGCTTGGCCTTGGGGGCGACCAATGAGCAGTTCTTC. Its translation: CASSLALGATNEQFF. The variable domain in full, completed from reference TRBV5-1 and TRBJ2-1, reads KAGVTQTPRYLIKTRGQQVTLSCSPISGHRSVSWYQQTPGQGLQFLFEYFSETQRNKGNFPGRFSGRQFSNSRSEMNVSTLELGDSALYLCASSLALGATNEQFFGPGTRLTVL.

The chain combines TRBV7-2 with TRBJ2-3; 7 bases match TRBD1. Losses at the gene ends were 5 bases for V and 8 bases for J; bases not matched to a gene: 16. The CDR3 has 16 residues. In germline, CDR1 is SGHTA, CDR2 FQGNSA. This chain's CDR3 is CASSQQGTLSSRTQYF. The CDR3 coding sequence is TGTGCCAGCAGCCAACAGGGGACCCTCTCTTCCCGTACGCAGTATTTT.

The CDR3 DNA reads TGTGCCAGCAGCCGCCTTCAGGGGGGAATTTACGAGCAGTACTTC. As protein: CASSRLQGGIYEQYF. V is TRBV5-5 and J is TRBJ2-7; D possibly corresponds to TRBD1 (7 bases). Per the germline V gene, CDR1 is SGHKS and CDR2 is YYEKEE (reference sequence). V lost 4 bases, J lost 4 bases, and 18 bases lay in between. The length of the CDR3 is 15 residues.

The V gene is TRBV7-3, the J gene TRBJ1-6, with TRBD1 matching over 9 bases. CDR3 length: 15 amino acids. V was pared by 9 bases and J by 13 bases, with 16 bases of the junction left unmatched. The germline V gene encodes CDR1 SGHTA and CDR2 FQGTGA. As DNA, the CDR3 is TGTGCCAGAGGGACAGGGTCCCCTATAATTCACCCCCTCCACTTT. Its protein is CARGTGSPIIHPLHF. The complete variable domain, with remaining parts taken from reference TRBV7-3 and TRBJ1-6, reads GAGVSQTPSNKVTEKGKYVELRCDPISGHTALYWYRQSLGQGPEFLIYFQGTGAADDSGLPNDRFFAVRPEGSVSTLKIQRTERGDSAVYLCARGTGSPIIHPLHFGNGTRLTVT.

This chain links TRBV18 with TRBJ2-7, with 9 bases matching TRBD2. V lost 0 bases to trimming and J lost 4 bases; unmatched junction nucleotides: 1. Germline-derived CDR1 and CDR2 are KGHSH and LQKENI. The CDR3 spans 14 residues. This chain's CDR3 is CASSPPGLAYEQYF. The DNA for the CDR3 is TGTGCCAGCTCACCACCGGGACTAGCTTACGAGCAGTACTTC.

The CDR3 DNA reads as TGTGCCAGCAGCTCCTCCGGGACTAGCGGGGGAGCAGATACGCAGTATTTT. Its translation is CASSSSGTSGGADTQYF. The chain couples TRBV7-3 to TRBJ2-3; TRBD2 matches at 14 bases. With 4 bases clipped from V and 4 bases from J, the junction kept 7 bases outside the gene matches. Germline lookup yields CDR1 SGHTA and CDR2 FQGTGA. This CDR3 contains 17 residues.

The chain has TRBV6-1 and TRBJ1-5; D is undetermined. V lost 3 bases to trimming and J lost 3 bases, with 12 bases between them. The CDR3 has 15 residues. Germline CDR1 is MNHNS and CDR2 is SASEGT. The CDR3 bases are TGTGCCAGCAGTGATTGGGCTCCGGACAATCAGCCCCAGCATTTT. Translated, it gives CASSDWAPDNQPQHF.

The CDR3 sequence is CASSYSFSGPYGYTF. The CDR3 nucleotides are TGTGCCAGCAGTTACTCGTTCTCGGGCCCGTATGGCTACACCTTC. The V gene is TRBV6-5, the J gene TRBJ1-2; no clear D gene. The V end lost 0 bases, the J end lost 5 bases, and 13 bases lay between the germline ends. Germline CDR1 and CDR2: MNHEY and SVGAGI. The CDR3 runs to 15 residues.

This clone has a single count. The chain couples TRBV4-1 to TRBJ2-5, with D perhaps matching TRBD1 (6 bases). Germline CDR1 MGHRA, CDR2 YSYEKL. The CDR3 extends over 15 amino acids. The ends were cut back, 0 bases at V and 1 base at J, with 9 bases in the middle. DNA for the CDR3: TGCGCCAGCAGCCAAGACACGACAGGCCAAGAGACCCAGTACTTC. Translation: CASSQDTTGQETQYF.

The genes are TRBV28 and TRBJ2-7, with D perhaps TRBD1 (7 bases). Trimming took off 7 bases at V and 0 bases at J, with 13 bases between the two ends. Germline V gene data show CDR1 as MDHEN and CDR2 as SYDVKM. The CDR3 is 14 residues long. This CDR3 reads CASTSGGSSYEQYF. DNA of the CDR3: TGTGCCAGCACCTCAGGGGGGTCCTCCTACGAGCAGTACTTC.

The chain couples TRBV12-3 or TRBV12-4 to TRBJ1-1; no clear D. This CDR3 spans 13 amino acids. Trimming took off 7 bases at V and 8 bases at J, with 17 bases between the two ends. CDR3 region: CASTQRTAGEAFF. The CDR3 nucleotides read TGTGCCAGCACCCAAAGAACGGCAGGAGAAGCTTTCTTT.

The count of this clone is one. V gene TRBV6-5 combines with J gene TRBJ2-7, with D perhaps given as TRBD1 or TRBD2 (6 bases each). This CDR3 comprises 14 residues. Between the trimmed V and J ends, which lost 4 bases and 9 bases, there was a span of 19 bases. Germline V lookup: CDR1 MNHEY, CDR2 SVGAGI. In DNA form, the CDR3 reads TGTGCCAGCAGTTTCGGGGGCATGGAGGCTTCGCAGTACTTC. Translation: CASSFGGMEASQYF.